These 18 T cell receptor beta chains were sequenced from one sample in a study of low-dose radiotherapy and immunotherapy resistance in tumors. First-strand cDNA relied on TRAV- and TRBV-specific primers spanning alpha and beta chains. TCR amplification involved 20 PCR cycles with a constant-region primer and V-primer adapter. TCRdb used MiXCR to reprocess the reads, holding one entry per CDR3 protein. The sample includes 12,000 to 15,000 distinct CDR3 sequences, 49% of them seen just once. These receptors were obtained from a human donor with advanced metastatic prostate, ovarian, gallbladder or colorectal cancer (not recorded which). This table probably holds off-target reads from a library built for another chain.

The J gene is TRBJ1-1, the V gene TRBV5-6; a possible D gene is TRBD1 (5 bases). Trimming pared 0 bases from V and 10 bases from J, leaving 19 bases between. The CDR3 contains 15 residues. From germline, CDR1 is SGHDT and CDR2 YYEEEE. The CDR3 is CASSLGRGTAGVAFF. In DNA, the CDR3 is TGTGCCAGCAGCTTGGGGCGCGGGACGGCGGGCGTAGCTTTCTTT. Looking up the rest from reference TRBV5-6 and TRBJ1-1 gives the full variable domain: DAGVTQSPTHLIKTRGQQVTLRCSPKSGHDTVSWYQQALGQGPQFIFQYYEEEERQRGNFPDRFSGHQFPNYSSELNVNALLLGDSALYLCASSLGRGTAGVAFFGQGTRLTVV.

This clonotype was observed a handful of times. This chain joins TRBV7-8 and TRBJ2-5; the D gene is possibly TRBD2 (6 bases). Germline CDR1 is SGHVS and CDR2 is FQNEAQ. The CDR3 contains 14 residues. The V and J ends lost 8 bases and 4 bases respectively, with 17 bases between them. Written as DNA, the CDR3 is TGTGCCAGCCGATTCCGGTGGGGGGTAGAGACCCAGTACTTC. Translated: CASRFRWGVETQYF. The full variable domain, rest sourced from reference TRBV7-8 and TRBJ2-5, is GAGVSQSPRYKVAKRGQDVALRCDPISGHVSLFWYQQALGQGPEFLTYFQNEAQLDKSGLPSDRFFAERPEGSVSTLKIQRTQQEDSAVYLCASRFRWGVETQYFGPGTRLLVL.

This CDR3 reads CASSVRGRETQYF. The CDR3 bases are TGTGCCAGCAGCGTAAGGGGGCGGGAGACCCAGTACTTC. The genes are TRBV7-2 and TRBJ2-5, with 7 bases lining up with TRBD1. V trimming: 5 bases; J trimming: 5 bases; junction bases outside the gene matches: 5. CDR1 SGHTA and CDR2 FQGNSA come from the germline V gene. The CDR3 covers 13 residues.

CDR3 nucleotide sequence: TGTGCCAGCAGTTCCGGGACCGGGGTAGGAGACTATGGCTACACCTTC. Translation gives CASSSGTGVGDYGYTF. The chain joins TRBV6-2 or TRBV6-3 to TRBJ1-2; D possibly corresponds to TRBD1 (5 bases). CDR3 size: 16 residues. Per the germline V gene, CDR1 is MNHEY and CDR2 is SVGEGT. With 4 bases removed from V and 3 bases from J, the gap between germline ends came to 18 bases.

This clonotype is medium-sized (0.01 to 0.1%) in the sample. The genes are TRBV28 and TRBJ2-2; D call uncertain. Trimming shortened V by 10 bases and J by 3 bases, and 9 bases separated the two germline ends. There are 12 residues in the CDR3. Germline lookup yields CDR1 MDHEN and CDR2 SYDVKM. The CDR3: CATSGYTGELFF. The CDR3, as DNA: TGTGCCACCTCAGGTTACACCGGGGAGCTGTTTTTT.

This clonotype is termed medium-sized (0.01 to 0.1%). V gene TRBV28 combines with J gene TRBJ2-1, with D unresolved. The CDR3 loop spans 10 amino acids. Trimming took off 3 bases at V and 6 bases at J, with 0 bases between the two ends. The germline CDR1 and CDR2 sequences are MDHEN and SYDVKM. DNA for the CDR3: TGTGCCAGCAGTTTCAATGAGCAGTTCTTC. The encoded protein is CASSFNEQFF.

The sample holds a few counts of this clonotype. J is TRBJ2-5 and V is TRBV5-6, with D perhaps matching TRBD1 or TRBD2 (5 bases each). The CDR3 is 13 amino acids. V was shortened by 5 bases and J by 6 bases, with 14 bases between the two germline ends. The germline CDR1 and CDR2 sequences are SGHDT and YYEEEE. In nucleotides, the CDR3 is TGTGCCAGCAGATCCGCCGAGGGGAAGACCCAGTACTTC. Residues: CASRSAEGKTQYF.

V usage is TRBV20-1 and J usage is TRBJ2-7; D gene uncertain. Germline V gene lookup returns CDR1 DFQATT and CDR2 SNEGSKA (reference sequence). The V end was cut by 1 base, the J end by 7 bases, with 11 bases between. The CDR3 runs 12 residues. The DNA for the CDR3 is TGCAGTGCTAGAGTTTTCGTGGGGGAGCAGTACTTC. It codes for CSARVFVGEQYF.

The chain couples TRBV5-8 to TRBJ2-7, with 13 bases identical to TRBD2. V was pared by 4 bases and J by 7 bases, with 8 bases of the junction left unmatched. The CDR3 runs to 15 residues. CDR1 and CDR2 (germline): SGHTS, YDEGEE. Here the CDR3 reads CASSIGLAGAEEQYF. CDR3 nucleotide sequence: TGTGCCAGCAGCATAGGACTAGCGGGAGCGGAAGAGCAGTACTTC.

The chain recombines TRBV2 with TRBJ2-5, with D unclear. CDR1 is SNHLY and CDR2 is FYNNEI in the germline V gene. Trimming took off 6 bases at V and 8 bases at J, with 10 bases between the two ends. The CDR3 covers 11 residues. The CDR3 spells CASRADTTQYF. In DNA form, the CDR3 reads TGTGCCAGCAGGGCCGACACCACCCAGTACTTC.

The chain recombines TRBV7-1 with TRBJ2-7; no clear D gene. TRBV7-1 is recorded as an ORF, its role being uncertain. The ends were cut back, 3 bases at V and 8 bases at J, with 14 bases in the middle. CDR3 size: 13 residues. CDR3 in amino acids: CASSSPPTFQQYF. In nucleotides, the CDR3 is TGTGCCAGCAGCTCGCCCCCCACCTTCCAGCAGTACTTC.

This sequence joins TRBV6-6 and TRBJ2-1; TRBD1 aligns across 10 bases. The ends lost 5 bases at V and 8 bases at J; junction bases unmatched: 9. The CDR3 consists of 15 residues. Looked up from germline, CDR1 is MNHNY and CDR2 is SVGAGI (reference sequence). This chain's CDR3 is CASSRPGTGVDEQFF. Here the CDR3 DNA reads TGTGCCAGCAGTCGCCCCGGGACAGGGGTGGATGAGCAGTTCTTC.

The rearrangement uses TRBV4-3 and TRBJ1-5; TRBD1 might be the D (5 bases). The length of the CDR3 is 13 residues. Germline V CDR1 and CDR2: LGHNA, YSLEER. Trimming took 4 bases from V and 10 from J, leaving 14 bases between them. The CDR3 loop is CASSRSRVAPQHF. The CDR3 coding sequence is TGCGCCAGCAGCCGAAGCAGGGTTGCCCCCCAGCATTTT.

For this clonotype: Sequence at one end of the junction differs from germline and may be a read error. The rearrangement uses TRBV4-1 and TRBJ2-1, with 11 bases lining up with TRBD1. Germline V gives CDR1 MGHRA, CDR2 YSYEKL. The CDR3 length is 15 residues. CDR3 loop: CASSQDSFLGQGVSF. The CDR3 DNA is TGCGCCAGCAGCCAAGATTCTTTTTTGGGACAGGGGGTTTCCTTC.

CDR3 loop: CASSYGRDNEQFF. Written as DNA, the CDR3 is TGTGCCAGCAGTTACGGGAGGGACAATGAGCAGTTCTTC. The rearrangement uses TRBV6-5 and TRBJ2-1; 7 positions match TRBD2. Germline CDR1 and CDR2: MNHEY and SVGAGI. Trimming cost V 2 bases and J 5 bases; bases outside gene matches: 0. The CDR3 contains 13 residues.

This clonotype was counted between two and nine times. The V and J genes are TRBV23-1 and TRBJ2-5, with D perhaps being TRBD1 or TRBD2 (7 bases each). TRBV23-1 carries the ORF label, with uncertain function. Between the trimmed V and J ends, which lost 0 bases and 5 bases, there was a span of 13 bases. The length of the CDR3 is 15 residues. CDR3 region: CASSQSQGGPETQYF. The DNA for the CDR3 is TGCGCCAGCAGTCAATCCCAGGGGGGGCCGGAGACCCAGTACTTC.

V is TRBV6-2 or TRBV6-3 and J is TRBJ2-2, with TRBD2 matching 11 bases. Germline CDR1 MNHEY, CDR2 SVGEGT. J was trimmed by 5 bases and V by 5 bases; bases with no gene match: 4. CDR3 length equals 15 residues. This CDR3 reads CASSGLAGFTGELFF. The CDR3 nucleotides are TGTGCCAGCAGTGGACTAGCGGGTTTTACCGGGGAGCTGTTTTTT.

The chain uses TRBV6-2 or TRBV6-3 and TRBJ1-1; the D gene is possibly TRBD1 (6 bases). V was clipped by 5 bases and J by 11 bases, with 15 bases between them. This CDR3 is 12 amino acids long. Germline-derived CDR1 and CDR2 are MNHEY and SVGEGT. The CDR3 DNA reads TGTGCCAGCAGTGAAGAGAGGGGGGGGGCTTTCTTT. It yields the protein CASSEERGGAFF.